This TCR beta chain was retrieved from a study of graft-versus-host responses after intestinal transplantation. The protocol was immunoSEQ multiplex PCR, while the TCRdb copy is restricted to in-frame clones and leaves out a portion. The repertoire holds approximately 50,000 clones, with roughly 89% as singletons. The germline V gene has CDR1 MNHNY and CDR2 SVGAGI (reference sequence). The V segment lost 4 bases and the J segment 4 bases; nucleotides outside the gene matches: 6. CDR3 length: 15 residues. The J gene is TRBJ1-4, the V gene TRBV6-6, with 7 bases fitting TRBD1. This sample comprised PBMCs, obtained 26 days after transplant. The receptor comes from a human patient who received an intestinal transplant, so some T cells may come from the graft donor. The CDR3 loop reads CASSFPTGSNEKLFF. In DNA form, the CDR3 reads TGTGCCAGCAGTTTCCCGACAGGGAGTAATGAAAAACTGTTTTTT.